The T cell receptor beta chain under discussion was sequenced for a study of cytomegalovirus exposure and HLA in healthy donors. V lost 4 bases and J 2 bases, leaving 14 bases between the germline ends. Germline lookup yields CDR1 SNHLY and CDR2 FYNNEI. CDR3 length equals 16 residues. The PCR was carried out with 60 Vbeta primers and 13 Jbeta primers. Profiled with immunoSEQ multiplex PCR; TCRdb holds only in-frame clones, not every one. This table has about 89,000 clones, about 80% appearing once. The sequencing sample was made of PBMCs. V and J are TRBV2 and TRBJ2-2; tentative D call: TRBD1 (5 bases). This clonotype was obtained from a male donor in good health and CMV-seronegative. The CDR3 bases are TGTGCCAGCAGTGTAATGGGGCAGGGAAACACCGGGGAGCTGTTTTTT. Protein: CASSVMGQGNTGELFF. Combining the CDR3 with reference TRBV2 and TRBJ2-2 gives the whole variable domain EPEVTQTPSHQVTQMGQEVILRCVPISNHLYFYWYRQILGQKVEFLVSFYNNEISEKSEIFDDQFSVERPDGSNFTLKIRSTKLEDSAMYFCASSVMGQGNTGELFFGEGSRLTVL.